The present entry profiles one TCR beta chain with its context. Next came a second PCR, run for about 6 to 11 cycles, which used a sample-barcoded 5' primer along with a J-beta primer mix. Every cDNA molecule carried a tag from a template-switch adaptor bearing 12 random nucleotides. One entry per CDR3 protein results from TCRdb running MiXCR on the 5' RACE reads. In the table there are 550,000 to 600,000 distinct CDR3 sequences, roughly 48% of which are singletons. The data belong to a study of blood T cells in healthy people across ages. Germline-derived CDR1 and CDR2 are MDHEN and SYDVKM. Trimming removed 2 bases at V and 7 bases at J, with 9 bases between. The CDR3 spans 13 residues.

The sequencing input was blood. The clonotype comes from an elderly man in good health. V is TRBV28 and J is TRBJ2-1; D remains unclear. For the CDR3, the DNA is TGTGCCAGCAGTTTACCCGAGAGGAATGAGCAGTTCTTC. This codes for CASSLPERNEQFF.